The 29 T cell receptor beta chains reported below all come from one sample, sequenced in a study of T cells after posttransplantation cyclophosphamide. The protocol was immunoSEQ multiplex PCR, while the TCRdb copy is restricted to in-frame clones and leaves out a portion. This record lists 35,000 to 45,000 clones, none seen once only, and the top ten clones contain about 2%. The sample taken for sequencing was PBMCs. These receptors were obtained from a man aged 40-55 years in good health, CMV-negative, and a related stem cell transplant donor.

This clone was observed a few times. The chain recombines TRBV27 with TRBJ2-3; TRBD1 might be the D (6 bases). The germline gives CDR1 MNHEY, CDR2 SMNVEV (reference sequence). Between the trimmed V and J ends, which lost 3 bases and 1 base, there was a span of 8 bases. The CDR3 is 14 amino acids. In DNA, the CDR3 is TGTGCCAGCAGTTTCTACAGGGGCACAGATACGCAGTATTTT. Its protein is CASSFYRGTDTQYF.

This clone was recorded at least ten times. V usage is TRBV9 and J usage is TRBJ2-5, with D possibly TRBD2 on 5 matching bases. The germline V and J ends were trimmed by 0 bases and 3 bases, with 12 bases remaining between them. CDR1 and CDR2 from the germline V gene are SGDLS and YYNGEE. The CDR3 is 15 residues long. Here the CDR3 reads CASSVGQAGKETQYF. Written as DNA, the CDR3 is TGTGCCAGCAGCGTAGGGCAGGCGGGCAAAGAGACCCAGTACTTC.

The chain couples TRBV7-8 to TRBJ2-1; 14 bases map to TRBD2. In germline, CDR1 is SGHVS, CDR2 FQNEAQ. V trimming: 2 bases; J trimming: 0 bases; junction bases outside the gene matches: 3. The CDR3 spans 18 residues. The CDR3 loop reads CASSLSGTSGSSYNEQFF. CDR3 in DNA: TGTGCCAGCAGCTTATCCGGGACTAGCGGGAGCTCCTACAATGAGCAGTTCTTC.

Worth noting for this clone: A clone one base away is much larger, so this may be a read error. The chain joins TRBV6-4 to TRBJ2-7; 9 nucleotides align to TRBD1. CDR1 and CDR2 (germline): MRHNA, SNTAGT. The CDR3 spans 15 residues. With V trimmed by 10 bases and J by 2 bases, 12 bases remained unmatched. CDR3: CAMGQGPFSAYEQYV. CDR3 DNA: TGTGCCATGGGACAGGGTCCTTTTTCGGCCTACGAGCAGTACGTC.

The sample holds many counts of this clone. V usage is TRBV25-1 and J usage is TRBJ2-1, with 8 bases identical to TRBD2. The germline gives CDR1 MGHDK, CDR2 SYGVNS. The V and J ends lost 6 bases and 5 bases, in that order; junction bases with no gene match: 6. This CDR3 contains 14 residues. The CDR3 DNA is TGTGCCAGCAGGTCTAGCGGGTGGAACAATGAGCAGTTCTTC. Translating gives CASRSSGWNNEQFF. Full variable domain (outside the CDR3, taken from reference TRBV25-1 and TRBJ2-1): EADIYQTPRYLVIGTGKKITLECSQTMGHDKMYWYQQDPGMELHLIHYSYGVNSTEKGDLSSESTVSRIRTEHFPLTLESARPSHTSQYLCASRSSGWNNEQFFGPGTRLTVL.

This clone has ten or more counts. V usage is TRBV27 and J usage is TRBJ1-1; 10 positions agree with TRBD1. Germline CDR1 reads MNHEY; CDR2 reads SMNVEV (reference sequence). The J segment lost 11 bases and the V segment lost 6 bases, leaving 9 bases of the junction unmatched. The CDR3 contains 13 residues. Here the CDR3 reads CASSPGQGLLAFF. DNA for the CDR3: TGTGCCAGCAGCCCGGGACAGGGGTTATTGGCTTTCTTT.

This clone has ten or more counts. CDR3: CAWSGQKETQYF. The CDR3, as DNA: TGTGCCTGGAGTGGACAGAAAGAGACCCAGTACTTC. The rearrangement uses TRBV30 and TRBJ2-5; D possibly corresponds to TRBD1 (5 bases). Germline V CDR1 and CDR2: GTSNPN, SVGIG (reference sequence). There are 12 residues in the CDR3. The V end was cut by 1 base, the J end by 3 bases, with 6 bases between.

This rearrangement joins TRBV27 to TRBJ1-2; 9 bases align to TRBD1. J was trimmed by 2 bases and V by 5 bases; bases with no gene match: 9. The CDR3 is 16 residues long. Germline V gene lookup returns CDR1 MNHEY and CDR2 SMNVEV (reference sequence). The CDR3 spells CASSGTGSKGNYGYTF. The CDR3 nucleotides are TGTGCCAGCAGTGGGACAGGGTCCAAAGGAAACTATGGCTACACCTTC.

This clone was counted only a few times. The chain is built from TRBV7-7 and TRBJ2-5, with 11 bases aligning to TRBD1. The CDR3 loop spans 15 amino acids. V lost 5 bases, J lost 4 bases, and 6 bases stayed unmatched. The germline CDR1 and CDR2 sequences are SSHAT and FNYEAQ (reference sequence). CDR3 nucleotides: TGTGCCAGCAGCCGAGGACAGGGGGCATTAGAGACCCAGTACTTC. This translates into CASSRGQGALETQYF. The whole variable domain, remainder taken from reference TRBV7-7 and TRBJ2-5, is GAGVSQSPRYKVTKRGQDVTLRCDPISSHATLYWYQQALGQGPEFLTYFNYEAQPDKSGLPSDRFSAERPEGSISTLTIQRTEQRDSAMYRCASSRGQGALETQYFGPGTRLLVL.

There are many counts of this clone. The chain joins TRBV14 to TRBJ2-1, with D possibly matching TRBD1 (6 bases). CDR1 is SGHDN and CDR2 is FVKESK in the germline V gene. CDR3 length: 15 amino acids. V lost 4 bases, J lost 4 bases, and 14 bases lay in between. CDR3 protein: CASSRRQALYNEQFF. CDR3 nucleotide sequence: TGTGCCAGCAGCCGAAGACAGGCCTTATACAATGAGCAGTTCTTC.

This clone has a count of ten or more. V usage is TRBV18 and J usage is TRBJ1-2; no reliable D call. Trimming took 4 bases from V and 6 from J, leaving 6 bases between them. The CDR3 extends over 11 amino acids. Looked up from germline, CDR1 is KGHSH and CDR2 is LQKENI. The CDR3 loop is CASSLRDGYTF. As DNA, the CDR3 is TGTGCCAGCTCACTAAGAGATGGCTACACCTTC. The full variable domain, with the rest looked up from reference TRBV18 and TRBJ1-2, is NAGVMQNPRHLVRRRGQEARLRCSPMKGHSHVYWYRQLPEEGLKFMVYLQKENIIDESGMPKERFSAEFPKEGPSILRIQQVVRGDSAAYFCASSLRDGYTFGSGTRLTVV.

At least ten counts were recorded for this clone. The V gene is TRBV6-5, the J gene TRBJ1-2; 9 nucleotides agree with TRBD1. V lost 5 bases to trimming and J lost 0 bases; unmatched junction nucleotides: 4. The germline V gene encodes CDR1 MNHEY and CDR2 SVGAGI. This CDR3 has 15 residues. CDR3: CASSARDRANYGYTF. The CDR3 DNA sequence: TGTGCCAGCAGTGCCCGGGACAGGGCTAACTATGGCTACACCTTC.

This clone was seen many times. The chain carries TRBV6-5 and TRBJ1-5, with TRBD1 matching over 8 bases. Trimming cost V 2 bases and J 3 bases; bases outside gene matches: 6. CDR1 is MNHEY and CDR2 is SVGAGI in the germline V gene. The CDR3 consists of 16 residues. CDR3 protein: CASSYGADRDNQPQHF. CDR3 nucleotides: TGTGCCAGCAGTTACGGGGCGGACAGGGACAATCAGCCCCAGCATTTT.

This clone appeared many times. The chain has TRBV11-2 and TRBJ2-1, with 9 bases aligning to TRBD1. In germline, CDR1 is SGHAT, CDR2 FQNNGV. CDR3 length: 15 residues. Trimming removed 5 bases from V and 7 bases from J; junction bases left unmatched: 9. The CDR3: CASSLQDRGGNEQFF. CDR3 sequence (DNA): TGTGCCAGCAGCCTTCAGGACAGGGGCGGGAATGAGCAGTTCTTC.

This clone occurred many times. V gene TRBV19 combines with J gene TRBJ1-3; D is undetermined. Trimming left V 4 bases short and J 4 bases short, with 20 bases between. The length of the CDR3 is 17 residues. CDR1 is LNHDA, CDR2 SQIVND, per germline (reference sequence). The DNA of the CDR3 is TGTGCCAGTAGTAGGAGAGACGGCAACCCCCAAGGAAACACCATATATTTT. This sequence encodes CASSRRDGNPQGNTIYF.

This clone has a count of ten or more. The chain is built from TRBV29-1 and TRBJ1-1; 8 bases fit TRBD1. The junction had 8 bases not matched to a gene; V was cut back by 7 bases and J by 4 bases. The CDR3 sequence is 13 residues long. Germline V gives CDR1 SQVTM, CDR2 ANQGSEA. For the CDR3, the DNA is TGCAGCGCCCAACGGACAGGGAGCACTGAAGCTTTCTTT. Translating it yields CSAQRTGSTEAFF.

This clone was recorded a few times. The V and J genes are TRBV27 and TRBJ1-1, with 7 bases matching TRBD1. Losses at the gene ends were 5 bases for V and 0 bases for J; bases not matched to a gene: 6. Germline CDR1 and CDR2: MNHEY and SMNVEV (reference sequence). This CDR3 is built from 15 residues. The CDR3 loop reads CASSPRTGMNTEAFF. The CDR3 bases are TGTGCCAGCAGTCCCCGGACAGGTATGAACACTGAAGCTTTCTTT.

This clone has ten or more counts. The chain carries TRBV7-3 and TRBJ2-1, with TRBD1 as a possible D gene (7 bases). CDR3 length: 16 residues. The germline V and J ends were trimmed by 1 base and 10 bases, with 20 bases remaining between them. The germline V gene has CDR1 SGHTA and CDR2 FQGTGA. The CDR3 spells CASSLRAPRQGGEQFF. The CDR3 nucleotides are TGTGCCAGCAGCTTAAGGGCCCCACGACAGGGAGGCGAGCAGTTCTTC.

This clone was picked up many times. This chain uses TRBV5-4 with TRBJ2-1; 13 bases are a match to TRBD2. CDR3 length: 15 amino acids. Germline CDR1 reads SGHNT; CDR2 reads YYREEE (reference sequence). V lost 4 bases to trimming and J lost 5 bases; unmatched junction nucleotides: 3. CDR3 sequence reads: CASSRGLAGDNEQFF. CDR3 nucleotide sequence: TGTGCCAGCAGCCGAGGACTAGCGGGAGACAATGAGCAGTTCTTC. The full variable domain, with the rest looked up from reference TRBV5-4 and TRBJ2-1, is ETGVTQSPTHLIKTRGQQVTLRCSSQSGHNTVSWYQQALGQGPQFIFQYYREEENGRGNFPPRFSGLQFPNYSSELNVNALELDDSALYLCASSRGLAGDNEQFFGPGTRLTVL.

This clone appeared many times. This chain joins TRBV19 and TRBJ1-3; the D is unclear. This CDR3 spans 16 amino acids. Per the germline V gene, CDR1 is LNHDA and CDR2 is SQIVND (reference sequence). V was trimmed by 3 bases and J by 0 bases, leaving 12 bases between them. The CDR3 DNA reads as TGTGCCAGTAGTATCTTGGGAGGGAGCTCTGGAAACACCATATATTTT. It encodes CASSILGGSSGNTIYF.

This clone was found many times. The J gene is TRBJ1-4, the V gene TRBV6-5; D is perhaps TRBD1 (5 bases). The germline V and J ends were trimmed by 6 bases and 5 bases, with 13 bases remaining between them. Germline CDR1 reads MNHEY; CDR2 reads SVGAGI. CDR3 length: 14 residues. The CDR3 sequence is CASRRTQSNEKLFF. In nucleotides, the CDR3 is TGTGCCAGCAGGCGGACACAATCGAATGAAAAACTGTTTTTT.

This clone was observed many times. The chain links TRBV4-2 to TRBJ2-7, with 8 nucleotides matching TRBD2. Germline V gene sequence: CDR1 LGHNA, CDR2 YNFKEQ. This CDR3 is 14 amino acids long. The trim removed 1 base at V and 3 bases at J, leaving 2 bases unmatched. The CDR3 reads CASSQAGGGYEQYF. The CDR3 nucleotides read TGTGCCAGCAGCCAAGCCGGGGGGGGCTACGAGCAGTACTTC.

This clone was detected ten times or more. The chain joins TRBV6-1 to TRBJ2-7, with D possibly being TRBD1 (6 bases). The germline V gene has CDR1 MNHNS and CDR2 SASEGT. The germline V and J ends were trimmed by 10 bases and 5 bases, with 18 bases remaining between them. This CDR3 comprises 13 residues. The CDR3 here is CATTAQGNNEQYV. The CDR3, as DNA: TGTGCCACCACGGCCCAGGGGAACAACGAGCAGTACGTC.

This clone was observed a handful of times. The DNA of the CDR3 is TGTGCCACCAGCAGAGATTACGGGAAAGAGACCCAGTACTTC. Amino acid sequence: CATSRDYGKETQYF. The chain couples TRBV15 to TRBJ2-5, with a tentative D call TRBD2 (5 bases). The V end lost 0 bases, the J end lost 3 bases, and 8 bases lay between the germline ends. The CDR3 totals 14 residues. Germline V CDR1 and CDR2: LNHNV, YYDKDF (reference sequence).

This clone was seen at least ten times. This chain joins TRBV7-9 and TRBJ2-3; D perhaps matches TRBD1 (5 bases). The CDR3 has 16 amino acids. V dropped 0 bases and J dropped 2 bases, with 12 bases sitting between them. Germline values: CDR1 SEHNR, CDR2 FQNEAQ (reference sequence). The CDR3 protein is CASSLAGARITDTQYF. CDR3 in DNA: TGTGCCAGCAGCTTAGCTGGGGCTAGGATCACAGATACGCAGTATTTT.

The rearrangement links TRBV7-6 to TRBJ2-7, with TRBD1 as a possible D gene (6 bases). The CDR3 runs 13 residues. Looked up from germline, CDR1 is SGHVS and CDR2 is FNYEAQ. V lost 6 bases and J lost 5, with 14 bases in between. DNA of the CDR3: TGTGCCAGCAGTAAGACCAGGGGCCACGAGCAGTACGTC. It yields the protein CASSKTRGHEQYV.

This rearrangement joins TRBV30 to TRBJ1-5; 8 bases match TRBD1. Trimming removed 0 bases from V and 2 bases from J; junction bases left unmatched: 12. This CDR3 has 18 residues. Germline CDR1 is GTSNPN and CDR2 is SVGIG (reference sequence). CDR3: CAWSVRTGLAAGNQPQHF. CDR3 nucleotide sequence: TGTGCCTGGAGTGTCCGGACAGGGTTGGCCGCGGGCAATCAGCCCCAGCATTTT.

In this sample, this clone turned up many times. J is TRBJ2-7 and V is TRBV15; D call uncertain. The germline CDR1 and CDR2 sequences are LNHNV and YYDKDF (reference sequence). The CDR3 contains 14 residues. The V end lost 0 bases, the J end lost 7 bases, and 13 bases lay between the germline ends. The CDR3 bases are TGTGCCACCAGCAGAGATTCGGAGTTTAGGGAGCAGTACGTC. Encoded protein: CATSRDSEFREQYV.

V and J are TRBV2 and TRBJ2-1; 9 bases align to TRBD2. After removal of 5 bases from V and 3 bases from J, the junction contained 2 bases not matched to a gene. This CDR3 comprises 14 residues. Germline V gene sequence: CDR1 SNHLY, CDR2 FYNNEI. The CDR3 DNA follows: TGTGCCAGCAGTTTTAGCGGGAGCTACAATGAGCAGTTCTTC. It translates to CASSFSGSYNEQFF.